One T cell receptor beta chain is described in this entry. The data derive from a study of blood T cell repertoires in COVID-19. As for the study in general: From T cells, B-cell-depleted T cells, or PBMCs came the material, which was cDNA or gDNA.

Original handling: For nucleated cells, counts were estimated from reference gene primer amplification. Clones were sequenced by immunoSEQ multiplex PCR, and TCRdb holds only the in-frame ones, with some missing. V and J calls and clone size are copied from that table; D and trimming were computed from the DNA. Of 250,000 to 300,000 clones listed, under 90% are singletons. Germline loops: CDR1 MDHEN, CDR2 SYDVKM. V shed 3 bases and J shed 4 bases, with 13 bases lying between them. CDR3 length: 16 amino acids. Source material: peripheral blood. This TCR was sampled from a woman between 18 and 29 years old with acute or convalescent COVID-19. The chain uses TRBV28 and TRBJ1-6; a possible D gene is TRBD1 (6 bases). DNA of the CDR3: TGTGCCAGCAGTTTCTCAAGACAGGCGTATAATTCACCCCTCCACTTT. The encoded protein is CASSFSRQAYNSPLHF.